A single sample gave rise to the 24 T cell receptor beta chains below, sequenced in a study of T cell repertoires in cytomegalovirus infection. TCRdb redid the calling of the reads with MiXCR, one entry per CDR3 protein. Seen here are about 360,000 distinct CDR3 sequences, around 18% observed once, and the top ten hold 7.5% to 9%. The sample comprised PBMCs. These TCRs come from a human donor in good health (CMV status not recorded). Some clones in this sample may be carry-over from other donors' samples.

V and J are TRBV5-1 and TRBJ2-7; D ambiguous. V lost 3 bases and J 2 bases, leaving 12 bases between the germline ends. Germline CDR1 SGHRS, CDR2 YFSETQ. This CDR3 is 14 amino acids long. The CDR3 spells CASSYYTGPYEQYF. DNA of the CDR3: TGCGCCAGCAGCTACTACACCGGTCCCTACGAGCAGTACTTC. The variable domain in full, completed from reference TRBV5-1 and TRBJ2-7, reads KAGVTQTPRYLIKTRGQQVTLSCSPISGHRSVSWYQQTPGQGLQFLFEYFSETQRNKGNFPGRFSGRQFSNSRSEMNVSTLELGDSALYLCASSYYTGPYEQYFGPGTRLTVT.

This clonotype was counted between two and nine times. V is TRBV6-1 and J is TRBJ2-5; 8 bases are shared with TRBD1. Trimming cost V 6 bases and J 4 bases; bases outside gene matches: 7. The CDR3 is 14 residues long. Germline CDR1 is MNHNS and CDR2 is SASEGT. This CDR3 reads CASRLRTGRETQYF. DNA for the CDR3: TGTGCCAGCAGACTTAGGACAGGGAGAGAGACCCAGTACTTC.

V and J are TRBV27 and TRBJ2-1; a weak D match, TRBD2 (5 bases). V shed 0 bases and J shed 9 bases, with 12 bases lying between them. CDR3 length equals 14 residues. Per the germline V gene, CDR1 is MNHEY and CDR2 is SMNVEV (reference sequence). CDR3 in amino acids: CASSLSDVRGEQFF. The CDR3 DNA reads as TGTGCCAGCAGTTTATCGGACGTCCGGGGTGAGCAGTTCTTC.

The table lists this clonotype with a few counts. V usage is TRBV29-1 and J usage is TRBJ2-6, with 7 nucleotides matching TRBD1. Per the germline V gene, CDR1 is SQVTM and CDR2 is ANQGSEA. This CDR3 comprises 17 residues. V gave up 7 bases and J gave up 2 bases; unmatched junction bases: 14. CDR3 region: CSAGDILGGAGANVLTF. As DNA, the CDR3 is TGCAGCGCAGGGGATATTTTAGGGGGCGCTGGGGCCAACGTCCTGACTTTC.

At least ten counts were recorded for this clonotype. The CDR3 sequence is CASSSGQGSRYGYTF. CDR3 DNA sequence: TGTGCCAGCAGCTCAGGACAGGGATCACGATATGGCTACACCTTC. The chain has TRBV7-3 and TRBJ1-2, with 8 bases aligning to TRBD1. Germline V gene sequence: CDR1 SGHTA, CDR2 FQGTGA. The ends lost 4 bases at V and 5 bases at J; junction bases unmatched: 9. This CDR3 has 15 residues.

This CDR3 is CSARELRRYVEEAFF. DNA of the CDR3: TGCAGTGCTAGAGAGCTCAGGCGATATGTTGAAGAAGCTTTCTTT. The V call is TRBV20-1, the J call TRBJ1-1; D remains unclear. This CDR3 contains 15 residues. Looked up from germline, CDR1 is DFQATT and CDR2 is SNEGSKA (reference sequence). The V end was cut by 0 bases, the J end by 8 bases, with 19 bases between.

This clonotype was detected only a few times. This chain links TRBV15 with TRBJ2-1; 12 bases are shared with TRBD2. The germline CDR1 and CDR2 sequences are LNHNV and YYDKDF (reference sequence). This CDR3 region has 16 residues. The V gene end was trimmed by 2 bases and the J gene end by 9 bases; junction bases not matched to a gene: 8. DNA of the CDR3: TGTGCCACCAGCAGAACCCCTAGCGGGGGGGCCGGTGAGCAGTTCTTC. It encodes CATSRTPSGGAGEQFF.

A few counts support this clonotype. V usage is TRBV20-1 and J usage is TRBJ2-7; TRBD2 matches at 7 bases. V was pared by 6 bases and J by 5 bases, with 13 bases of the junction left unmatched. The germline CDR1 and CDR2 sequences are DFQATT and SNEGSKA (reference sequence). This CDR3 contains 14 residues. CDR3 loop: CSAPSGRETDEQYF. In nucleotides, the CDR3 is TGCAGTGCCCCCTCTGGGCGGGAGACCGACGAGCAGTACTTC.

In its sample, this clonotype was seen many times. V usage is TRBV10-3 and J usage is TRBJ2-4; weak D call: TRBD1 (5 bases). This CDR3 has 13 residues. The germline V gene has CDR1 ENHRY and CDR2 SYGVKD. Deletions cut 7 bases from V and 6 bases from J, with 13 bases between. In nucleotides, the CDR3 is TGTGCCATCAAACAGGCAGGGCGAAACATTCAGTACTTC. Its protein product is CAIKQAGRNIQYF.

The chain employs TRBV12-3 or TRBV12-4 and TRBJ2-7; TRBD1 is a possible D gene (6 bases). This CDR3 has 14 amino acids. Trimming stripped 3 bases from V and 2 bases from J, with 11 bases between. CDR3 DNA: TGTGCCAGCAGTTTTTCAGGGGCCACCTACGAGCAGTACTTC. Amino acid sequence: CASSFSGATYEQYF.

This clonotype was recorded a few times. One junction end disagrees with the germline gene, perhaps due to a read error. The rearrangement links TRBV2 to TRBJ1-5; no reliable D call. Germline V gene sequence: CDR1 SNHLY, CDR2 FYNNEI. The CDR3 spans 14 residues. As DNA, the CDR3 is TGTGCCAGCAGTGAACGGGAATTAAATCATCCCCAGCATTTT. Translated, it gives CASSERELNHPQHF.

CDR3 amino acids: CASSLYQGAYYEQYF. CDR3 nucleotide sequence: TGCGCCAGCAGCTTGTACCAGGGGGCCTACTACGAGCAGTACTTC. This rearrangement joins TRBV5-1 to TRBJ2-7; 8 positions agree with TRBD1. The J segment lost 3 bases and the V segment lost 1 base, leaving 6 bases of the junction unmatched. There are 15 residues in the CDR3. Germline V gene lookup returns CDR1 SGHRS and CDR2 YFSETQ.

This clonotype turned up a few times. The chain combines TRBV7-2 with TRBJ1-6; no clear D. CDR3 length equals 16 residues. Germline CDR1 and CDR2: SGHTA and FQGNSA. Trimming stripped 1 base from V and 9 bases from J, with 16 bases between. CDR3 bases: TGTGCCAGCAGCTTAGAAAGAGCGAGAACGGGTTCACCCCTCCACTTT. Amino acid sequence: CASSLERARTGSPLHF.

The chain has TRBV6-2 or TRBV6-3 and TRBJ2-7; TRBD1 might be the D (6 bases). Germline V gene sequence: CDR1 MNHEY, CDR2 SVGEGT. The CDR3 runs to 12 residues. V was trimmed by 7 bases and J by 4 bases, leaving 11 bases between them. The CDR3 nucleotides are TGTGCCAGCACCCCCACAGGGTACGAGCAGTACTTC. Protein sequence: CASTPTGYEQYF.

The chain is built from TRBV6-6 and TRBJ1-5; D is ambiguous. Deletions cut 2 bases from V and 6 bases from J, with 8 bases between. This CDR3 is built from 13 residues. Germline V gene sequence: CDR1 MNHNY, CDR2 SVGAGI (reference sequence). CDR3 residues: CASSYVDTQPQHF. For the CDR3, the DNA is TGTGCCAGCAGTTACGTCGACACTCAGCCCCAGCATTTT.

In this sample, this clonotype turned up many times. The gene calls are TRBV7-2 and TRBJ1-2; no clear D. Trimming left V 5 bases short and J 1 base short, with 14 bases between. CDR3 length equals 15 residues. Germline values: CDR1 SGHTA, CDR2 FQGNSA. CDR3 in DNA: TGTGCCAGCAGCCCGACCGTAGCCCTTAACTATGGCTACACCTTC. Translating it yields CASSPTVALNYGYTF. The whole variable domain, filled in from reference TRBV7-2 and TRBJ1-2, reads GAGVSQSPSNKVTEKGKDVELRCDPISGHTALYWYRQSLGQGLEFLIYFQGNSAPDKSGLPSDRFSAERTGGSVSTLTIQRTQQEDSAVYLCASSPTVALNYGYTFGSGTRLTVV.

This clonotype was detected only a few times. The gene calls are TRBV11-2 and TRBJ2-4; 8 bases map to TRBD1. Germline trimming cut 5 bases from V and 9 bases from J; bases unmatched to any gene: 12. Germline V CDR1 and CDR2: SGHAT, FQNNGV. The CDR3 runs 15 residues. The CDR3 DNA reads TGTGCCAGCAGCCCACCCGCCCAGGGGGCTGGCATTCAGTACTTC. Protein sequence: CASSPPAQGAGIQYF.

Note on this clonotype: A much larger clone differs by one base, so this may be a read error. This chain joins TRBV7-2 and TRBJ2-5; 10 nucleotides align to TRBD2. The CDR3 spans 16 residues. V lost 1 base and J lost 5; bases outside the gene matches: 7. From germline, CDR1 is SGHTA and CDR2 FQGNSA. For the CDR3, the DNA is TGTGCCAGCAGCTTAGGTGCTAGCGGGGGCTTTGAGACCCAGTACTTC. Translation: CASSLGASGGFETQYF. The whole variable domain, remainder taken from reference TRBV7-2 and TRBJ2-5, is GAGVSQSPSNKVTEKGKDVELRCDPISGHTALYWYRQSLGQGLEFLIYFQGNSAPDKSGLPSDRFSAERTGGSVSTLTIQRTQQEDSAVYLCASSLGASGGFETQYFGPGTRLLVL.

This clonotype was found a few times. The genes are TRBV4-1 and TRBJ1-6; D is possibly TRBD1 (6 bases). The germline V gene encodes CDR1 MGHRA and CDR2 YSYEKL. V dropped 1 base and J dropped 8 bases, with 12 bases sitting between them. The CDR3 is 15 amino acids. The CDR3: CASSQAPDSYSPLHF. The CDR3 DNA is TGCGCCAGCAGCCAAGCCCCGGACAGCTATTCACCCCTCCACTTT.

The rearrangement links TRBV29-1 to TRBJ2-2, with 9 nucleotides matching TRBD2. The CDR3 is 15 amino acids. Germline trimming cut 3 bases from V and 1 base from J; bases unmatched to any gene: 3. Germline-derived CDR1 and CDR2 are SQVTM and ANQGSEA. CDR3 bases: TGCAGCGTTGACCTACTAGCGGGGAACACCGGGGAGCTGTTTTTT. As protein: CSVDLLAGNTGELFF.

V is TRBV19 and J is TRBJ1-2; 7 bases are shared with TRBD1. CDR1 LNHDA and CDR2 SQIVND come from the germline V gene (reference sequence). With 7 bases clipped from V and 6 bases from J, the junction kept 14 bases outside the gene matches. CDR3 length equals 15 residues. CDR3 nucleotides: TGTGCCAGTAAACTGCCGACAGGGAAGGGCGATGGCTACACCTTC. Protein: CASKLPTGKGDGYTF.

This clonotype was counted many times. The V call is TRBV7-2, the J call TRBJ2-4; D possibly corresponds to TRBD2 (5 bases). V was pared by 5 bases and J by 0 bases, with 14 bases between. The CDR3 extends over 16 amino acids. Looked up from germline, CDR1 is SGHTA and CDR2 is FQGNSA. CDR3 in amino acids: CASSPGRTEAKNIQYF. The CDR3 DNA sequence: TGTGCCAGCAGCCCAGGCCGGACTGAAGCCAAAAACATTCAGTACTTC.

The V gene is TRBV3-1, the J gene TRBJ2-2, with 11 positions matching TRBD2. The CDR3 consists of 18 residues. Germline CDR1 and CDR2: LGHDT and YNNKEL (reference sequence). The trim removed 4 bases at V and 0 bases at J, leaving 7 bases unmatched. CDR3 sequence reads: CASSPWASGGTNTGELFF. The DNA for the CDR3 is TGTGCCAGCAGCCCCTGGGCTAGCGGGGGGACGAACACCGGGGAGCTGTTTTTT.

This clonotype was observed a handful of times. This chain's CDR3 is CASSRASGPYEQYF. The CDR3 DNA is TGTGCCAGTAGTAGGGCTAGCGGGCCCTACGAGCAGTACTTC. The chain combines TRBV19 with TRBJ2-7, with 8 bases lining up with TRBD2. Germline V gene sequence: CDR1 LNHDA, CDR2 SQIVND (reference sequence). V lost 4 bases to trimming and J lost 2 bases; unmatched junction nucleotides: 4. The CDR3 spans 14 residues.